The next 26 T cell receptor beta chains were all read from a single sample in a study of OX40 agonist ivuxolimab in advanced cancers. Libraries were prepared by immunoSEQ multiplex PCR; TCRdb keeps only in-frame clonotypes and omits some of them. Of about 85,000 clones in the sample, more than 75% were seen once. Sequencing used CD4+ or CD8+ T cells sorted from blood, obtained in a trial of the OX40 agonist ivuxolimab. All receptors derive from an adult with an advanced solid tumor such as melanoma, head and neck, liver or kidney cancer.

The chain recombines TRBV5-1 with TRBJ1-2; D gene unclear. The length of the CDR3 is 12 residues. Germline V lookup: CDR1 SGHRS, CDR2 YFSETQ. Deletions cut 1 base from V and 8 bases from J, with 9 bases between. This chain's CDR3 is CASSLLGEGYTF. The CDR3 bases are TGCGCCAGCAGCTTGTTGGGTGAAGGCTACACCTTC.

The J gene is TRBJ1-3, the V gene TRBV5-1, with D possibly TRBD1 on 6 matching bases. V dropped 2 bases and J dropped 3 bases, with 9 bases sitting between them. There are 14 residues in the CDR3. Germline lookup yields CDR1 SGHRS and CDR2 YFSETQ. Here the CDR3 reads CASSFGRGGNTIYF. The CDR3 DNA reads TGCGCCAGCAGCTTTGGCAGGGGTGGAAACACCATATATTTT.

The rearrangement uses TRBV11-3 and TRBJ2-1; D may be TRBD2 (6 bases). V was trimmed by 7 bases and J by 5 bases, leaving 18 bases between them. Germline V gene sequence: CDR1 SGHNT, CDR2 YENEEA. CDR3 length: 15 residues. As DNA, the CDR3 is TGTGCCAGCACCTGCGGGACCCTTGGGGACAATGAGCAGTTCTTC. The encoded protein is CASTCGTLGDNEQFF.

The V call is TRBV29-1, the J call TRBJ2-7, with D possibly matching TRBD1 (6 bases). This CDR3 contains 12 residues. Per the germline V gene, CDR1 is SQVTM and CDR2 is ANQGSEA. V was pared by 4 bases and J by 7 bases, with 14 bases between. CDR3 in amino acids: CSVGHGGGEQYV. The CDR3 DNA is TGCAGCGTTGGTCATGGGGGCGGGGAGCAGTACGTC.

The CDR3 region has the DNA TGTGCCAGCAGCTTGCAGGGGAGGGAAGCTTTCTTT. Amino acid sequence: CASSLQGREAFF. The chain links TRBV5-5 to TRBJ1-1; maybe TRBD1 (6 bases). Trimming cost V 1 base and J 8 bases, with 9 bases left between them. The CDR3 runs 12 residues. The V gene's germline CDR1 is SGHKS and CDR2 YYEKEE (reference sequence).

Concerning this clone: Its ends do not fully match the called genes, so a read error is possible. V and J are TRBV7-2 and TRBJ2-7, with D uncertain. The length of the CDR3 is 15 residues. Germline loops: CDR1 SGHTA, CDR2 FQGNSA. CDR3 sequence: CASSQEWNSNYEQYF. As DNA, the CDR3 is TGCGCCAGCAGCCAAGAATGGAACAGTAACTACGAGCAGTACTTC.

The chain uses TRBV9 and TRBJ2-2, with D perhaps given as TRBD1 or TRBD2 (5 bases each). The germline V and J ends were trimmed by 7 bases and 2 bases, with 6 bases remaining between them. Per the germline V gene, CDR1 is SGDLS and CDR2 is YYNGEE. The CDR3 length is 12 residues. CDR3 sequence: CASGGNTGELFF. The CDR3 DNA follows: TGTGCCAGCGGGGGTAACACCGGGGAGCTGTTTTTT.

The CDR3 is CASSYGGQQFF. In DNA, the CDR3 is TGTGCCAGCAGCTATGGCGGGCAGCAGTTCTTC. The gene calls are TRBV2 and TRBJ2-1; possible D gene TRBD2, 5 bases. Trimming took 6 bases from V and 11 from J, leaving 11 bases between them. Germline V gene sequence: CDR1 SNHLY, CDR2 FYNNEI. The CDR3 sequence is 11 residues long.

J is TRBJ1-3 and V is TRBV19; D may be TRBD1 (6 bases). This CDR3 is 15 amino acids long. V lost 1 base, J lost 4 bases, and 11 bases lay in between. Germline CDR1 and CDR2: LNHDA and SQIVND (reference sequence). The CDR3 sequence: CASSIGRDKGNTIYF. CDR3 bases: TGTGCCAGTAGTATAGGTCGGGACAAAGGAAACACCATATATTTT. Looking up the rest from reference TRBV19 and TRBJ1-3 gives the full variable domain: DGGITQSPKYLFRKEGQNVTLSCEQNLNHDAMYWYRQDPGQGLRLIYYSQIVNDFQKGDIAEGYSVSREKKESFPLTVTSAQKNPTAFYLCASSIGRDKGNTIYFGEGSWLTVV.

J is TRBJ2-1 and V is TRBV7-8; tentatively, D is TRBD1 (7 bases). V lost 0 bases and J lost 4, with 13 bases in between. The CDR3 extends over 16 amino acids. Per germline, CDR1 SGHVS and CDR2 FQNEAQ. In DNA, the CDR3 is TGTGCCAGCAGCTTAGCCCAGGGGGGTGGATACAATGAGCAGTTCTTC. Encoded protein: CASSLAQGGGYNEQFF.

The table lists this clone with a count of one. V is TRBV6-5 and J is TRBJ2-2; the D gene could be TRBD1 or TRBD2 (5 bases each). V lost 6 bases and J 7 bases, leaving 9 bases between the germline ends. This CDR3 contains 12 residues. Germline lookup yields CDR1 MNHEY and CDR2 SVGAGI. CDR3 region: CASRWGNGELFF. Written as DNA, the CDR3 is TGTGCCAGCAGGTGGGGGAACGGGGAGCTGTTTTTT.

This sequence joins TRBV15 and TRBJ1-5; tentative D call: TRBD1 (6 bases). The CDR3 has 17 amino acids. The germline V gene encodes CDR1 LNHNV and CDR2 YYDKDF (reference sequence). The ends were cut back, 2 bases at V and 0 bases at J, with 14 bases in the middle. The CDR3 DNA reads as TGTGCCACCAGCAGAACAGGGACGGATTATAGCAATCAGCCCCAGCATTTT. Translating gives CATSRTGTDYSNQPQHF.

The chain recombines TRBV29-1 with TRBJ1-1; 7 bases fit TRBD1. The CDR3 is 13 amino acids. Germline-derived CDR1 and CDR2 are SQVTM and ANQGSEA. The CDR3 spells CIGREGAMGEAFF. CDR3 coding DNA: TGCATCGGCCGTGAGGGGGCTATGGGTGAAGCTTTCTTT.

This chain joins TRBV6-1 and TRBJ2-7, with a tentative D call TRBD1 (5 bases). Per the germline V gene, CDR1 is MNHNS and CDR2 is SASEGT. The CDR3 is 14 residues long. V lost 7 bases, J lost 0 bases, and 13 bases lay in between. CDR3 sequence reads: CASNYQGSSYEQYF. In DNA, the CDR3 is TGTGCCAGCAATTACCAGGGTTCCTCCTACGAGCAGTACTTC.

The chain has TRBV2 and TRBJ1-3, with TRBD1 as a possible D gene (6 bases). The germline V and J ends were trimmed by 4 bases and 4 bases, with 14 bases remaining between them. Germline CDR1 is SNHLY and CDR2 is FYNNEI. The CDR3 loop spans 15 amino acids. Here the CDR3 DNA reads TGTGCCAGCAGTGGACTTCGAGGGGGGGGAAACACCATATATTTT. It is translated as CASSGLRGGGNTIYF.

The chain uses TRBV9 and TRBJ2-5; TRBD2 might be the D (6 bases). The ends were cut back, 0 bases at V and 5 bases at J, with 14 bases in the middle. CDR3 length: 15 amino acids. Germline V CDR1 and CDR2: SGDLS, YYNGEE. This chain's CDR3 is CASSVAGGKTETQYF. CDR3 nucleotides: TGTGCCAGCAGCGTAGCTGGGGGGAAGACGGAGACCCAGTACTTC.

The genes are TRBV28 and TRBJ2-7; D is unresolved. Germline V CDR1 and CDR2: MDHEN, SYDVKM. The CDR3 loop spans 16 amino acids. Trimming pared 7 bases from V and 1 base from J, leaving 20 bases between. CDR3 amino acids: CASTLSPGLHSYEQYF. The CDR3 DNA follows: TGTGCCAGCACTCTTTCCCCGGGCCTCCATTCCTACGAGCAGTACTTC.

The V gene is TRBV10-2, the J gene TRBJ1-1, with a possible D match to TRBD1 (5 bases). CDR3 length: 15 residues. Trimming removed 9 bases at V and 3 bases at J, with 20 bases between. Germline V lookup: CDR1 WSHSY, CDR2 SAAADI. The CDR3 sequence: CASGQWGSGDTEAFF. CDR3 coding DNA: TGCGCCAGTGGTCAATGGGGCAGCGGTGACACTGAAGCTTTCTTT.

The rearrangement links TRBV10-3 to TRBJ2-7; the D is unclear. This CDR3 is 14 amino acids long. V shed 6 bases and J shed 1 base, with 13 bases lying between them. CDR1 and CDR2 (germline): ENHRY, SYGVKD. The CDR3 sequence is CAISHTAWSYEQYF. CDR3 coding DNA: TGTGCCATCAGCCACACCGCCTGGTCCTACGAGCAGTACTTC.

V usage is TRBV4-2 and J usage is TRBJ2-1, with 9 nucleotides matching TRBD1. The CDR3 covers 17 residues. Germline V gives CDR1 LGHNA, CDR2 YNFKEQ. The J segment lost 8 bases and the V segment lost 2 bases, leaving 13 bases of the junction unmatched. The CDR3 nucleotides are TGTGCCAGCAGCCAAAGACCGGGACAGGGCTCAAGCGATGAGCAGTTCTTC. This encodes CASSQRPGQGSSDEQFF.

The chain couples TRBV30 to TRBJ1-3; D unresolved. Germline CDR1 is GTSNPN and CDR2 is SVGIG (reference sequence). The CDR3 sequence is 13 residues long. V was shortened by 4 bases and J by 0 bases, with 7 bases between the two germline ends. The CDR3 DNA reads TGTGCCTGGATGGTCCTCTCTGGAAACACCATATATTTT. Protein: CAWMVLSGNTIYF. The complete variable domain, with remaining parts taken from reference TRBV30 and TRBJ1-3, reads SQTIHQWPATLVQPVGSPLSLECTVEGTSNPNLYWYRQAAGRGLQLLFYSVGIGQISSEVPQNLSASRPQDRQFILSSKKLLLSDSGFYLCAWMVLSGNTIYFGEGSWLTVV.

The rearrangement links TRBV19 to TRBJ1-2; D is possibly TRBD1 (5 bases). The CDR3 totals 12 residues. Trimming cost V 7 bases and J 4 bases, with 10 bases left between them. In germline, CDR1 is LNHDA, CDR2 SQIVND (reference sequence). The CDR3 spells CASTRGFYGYTF. Here the CDR3 DNA reads TGTGCCAGTACCCGGGGCTTCTATGGCTACACCTTC.

The rearrangement links TRBV27 to TRBJ1-1; no definite D call. The V gene's germline CDR1 is MNHEY and CDR2 SMNVEV (reference sequence). Trimming shortened V by 5 bases and J by 0 bases, and 10 bases separated the two germline ends. There are 14 residues in the CDR3. CDR3 bases: TGTGCCAGCAGTCCCGGACGGATGAACACTGAAGCTTTCTTT. Amino acids: CASSPGRMNTEAFF.

The chain carries TRBV19 and TRBJ1-2; no reliable D call. The germline CDR1 and CDR2 sequences are LNHDA and SQIVND (reference sequence). Trimming took 7 bases from V and 1 from J, leaving 7 bases between them. The CDR3 contains 12 residues. CDR3 DNA sequence: TGTGCCAGTAACCACATTAACTATGGCTACACCTTC. Protein: CASNHINYGYTF.

The chain combines TRBV28 with TRBJ1-1; a weak D match, TRBD1 (5 bases). Per the germline V gene, CDR1 is MDHEN and CDR2 is SYDVKM. This CDR3 spans 14 amino acids. The ends were cut back, 7 bases at V and 0 bases at J, with 12 bases in the middle. CDR3 coding DNA: TGTGCCAGCACCGCGGGACCGCTGAACACTGAAGCTTTCTTT. This encodes CASTAGPLNTEAFF.

The chain couples TRBV7-2 to TRBJ2-3; 8 bases line up with TRBD2. Germline CDR1 reads SGHTA; CDR2 reads FQGNSA. CDR3 size: 14 residues. The V gene end was trimmed by 5 bases and the J gene end by 4 bases; junction bases not matched to a gene: 5. CDR3 nucleotides: TGTGCCAGCAGCCCAGGACTAGCCTCAGATACGCAGTATTTT. This encodes CASSPGLASDTQYF.